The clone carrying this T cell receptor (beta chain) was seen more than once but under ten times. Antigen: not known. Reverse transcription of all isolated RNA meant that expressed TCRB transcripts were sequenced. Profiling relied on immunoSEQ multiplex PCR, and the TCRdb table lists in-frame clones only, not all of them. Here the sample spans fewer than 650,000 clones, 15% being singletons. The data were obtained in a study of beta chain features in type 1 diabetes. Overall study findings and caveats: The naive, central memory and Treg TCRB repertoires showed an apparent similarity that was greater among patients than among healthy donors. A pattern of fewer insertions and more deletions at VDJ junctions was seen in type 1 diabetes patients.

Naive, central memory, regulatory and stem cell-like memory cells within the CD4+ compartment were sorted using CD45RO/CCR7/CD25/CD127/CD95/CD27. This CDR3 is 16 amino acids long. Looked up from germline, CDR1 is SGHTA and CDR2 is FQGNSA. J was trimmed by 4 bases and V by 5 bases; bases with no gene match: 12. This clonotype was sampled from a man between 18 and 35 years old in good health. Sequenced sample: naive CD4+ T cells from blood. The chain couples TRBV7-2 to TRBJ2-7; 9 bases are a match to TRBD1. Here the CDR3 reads CASSRDRGQGGYEQYF. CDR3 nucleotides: TGTGCCAGCAGCCGAGACCGGGGACAGGGAGGGTACGAGCAGTACTTC.